The present T cell receptor beta chain was sequenced within a study of a mutant IDH1 vaccine in newly diagnosed glioma. Study at large: Patients got radiotherapy, temozolomide, or both beforehand, and most got both.

Time point indicated: baseline, week 1 (first vaccination visit). Described treatment: pre-vaccination baseline after standard-of-care therapy. Donor diagnoses consisted of new WHO grade 3 or 4 IDH1-mutant, ATRX-lost astrocytomas. Assay: immunoSEQ multiplex PCR; the TCRdb copy retains only in-frame clones and omits some. Here the sample spans some 59,000 clones, 65% to 85% being singletons. The CDR3 is 17 residues long. V trimming: 3 bases; J trimming: 5 bases; junction bases outside the gene matches: 12. Germline values: CDR1 LNHDA, CDR2 SQIVND (reference sequence). Specimen: PBMCs, collected from a glioma patient treated with radiotherapy, temozolomide or both. This TCR derives from a man aged 18 to 29 with glioma. This sequence joins TRBV19 and TRBJ1-2, with 10 positions matching TRBD1. For the CDR3, the DNA is TGTGCCAGTAGTATCACCGGGACAGGGGTTAATCTATATGGCTACACCTTC. Its protein product is CASSITGTGVNLYGYTF.